The 8 T cell receptor beta chains reported below all come from one sample, sequenced in a study of shared clonotypes between healthy human individuals. Clones were read by immunoSEQ multiplex PCR, and TCRdb kept only the in-frame ones, dropping some. The sample yields around 330,000 clones, 74% seen once. Material for sequencing was memory CD4+ T cells sorted from blood. This sample's subset: CD45RA-negative fraction. The receptors here all came from a man aged 30 to 45 in good health.

This clone was detected many times. V and J are TRBV5-1 and TRBJ2-7, with TRBD2 as a possible D gene (6 bases). The CDR3 spans 21 residues. Trimming shortened V by 5 bases and J by 3 bases, and 36 bases separated the two germline ends. Germline-derived CDR1 and CDR2 are SGHRS and YFSETQ. CDR3 coding DNA: TGCGCCAGCAGGCCCCAAGGAGGGGCCGGACGGGAGTGGAGTGACGACTACGAGCAGTACTTC. This codes for CASRPQGGAGREWSDDYEQYF.

This chain joins TRBV5-4 and TRBJ2-5; D uncertain. V lost 0 bases, J lost 1 base, and 7 bases lay in between. The CDR3 contains 14 residues. Germline CDR1 and CDR2: SGHNT and YYREEE (reference sequence). CDR3 DNA: TGTGCCAGCAGCTTGGGGTACGGCCAAGAGACCCAGTACTTC. Translation: CASSLGYGQETQYF. Full variable domain (rest looked up from reference TRBV5-4 and TRBJ2-5): ETGVTQSPTHLIKTRGQQVTLRCSSQSGHNTVSWYQQALGQGPQFIFQYYREEENGRGNFPPRFSGLQFPNYSSELNVNALELDDSALYLCASSLGYGQETQYFGPGTRLLVL.

This chain links TRBV6-4 with TRBJ2-1; D unresolved. Looked up from germline, CDR1 is MRHNA and CDR2 is SNTAGT. This CDR3 contains 14 residues. V gave up 7 bases and J gave up 7 bases, with 17 bases separating them. The CDR3 reads CASTFIWARNEQFF. CDR3 DNA: TGTGCCAGCACCTTCATCTGGGCTAGGAATGAGCAGTTCTTC.

This chain connects TRBV27 to TRBJ2-2, with D possibly being TRBD1 or TRBD2 (6 bases each). Trimming cost V 6 bases and J 5 bases, with 19 bases left between them. This CDR3 spans 16 amino acids. Germline CDR1 reads MNHEY; CDR2 reads SMNVEV (reference sequence). CDR3 region: CASSFVSGAGTGELFF. Here the CDR3 DNA reads TGTGCCAGCAGCTTTGTATCGGGGGCGGGAACCGGGGAGCTGTTTTTT.

This clone was recorded many times. The gene calls are TRBV6-1 and TRBJ1-2; a weak D match, TRBD1 (5 bases). Germline assignment: CDR1 MNHNS and CDR2 SASEGT. This CDR3 is 13 amino acids long. Trimming shortened V by 1 base and J by 4 bases, and 7 bases separated the two germline ends. The CDR3 loop reads CASSEVGTYGYTF. The DNA for the CDR3 is TGTGCCAGCAGTGAAGTTGGGACCTATGGCTACACCTTC.

The chain has TRBV9 and TRBJ2-1; 7 positions agree with TRBD1. There are 15 residues in the CDR3. V gave up 0 bases and J gave up 7 bases; unmatched junction bases: 7. The germline V gene has CDR1 SGDLS and CDR2 YYNGEE. CDR3 region: CASSVGAIQGNEQFF. The CDR3 DNA is TGTGCCAGCAGCGTAGGCGCTATACAGGGGAATGAGCAGTTCTTC.

This chain joins TRBV6-6 and TRBJ2-4, with D maybe TRBD2 (6 bases). Deletions cut 7 bases from V and 8 bases from J, with 12 bases between. The CDR3 sequence is 12 residues long. CDR1 and CDR2 from the germline V gene are MNHNY and SVGAGI (reference sequence). CDR3 residues: CASNAGTDIQYF. CDR3 sequence (DNA): TGTGCCAGCAATGCGGGGACGGACATTCAGTACTTC.

CDR3 nucleotide sequence: TGTGCCAGCAGTGAAGCCGGGCGGGATGGGGTCCAGTACTTC. Translation gives CASSEAGRDGVQYF. The chain recombines TRBV2 with TRBJ2-5; maybe TRBD2 (6 bases). V lost 0 bases and J lost 10, with 15 bases in between. The CDR3 has 14 residues. CDR1 and CDR2 from the germline V gene are SNHLY and FYNNEI.